This passage covers 22 T cell receptor beta chains from one sample sequenced in a study of blood T cells in healthy people across ages. Alongside a J-beta primer mix, a sample-barcoded 5' primer served in a second PCR lasting roughly 7 to 11 cycles. MiXCR was run by TCRdb on the 5' RACE reads, yielding one entry per CDR3 protein. Of roughly 830,000 distinct CDR3 sequences in the sample, roughly 60% were seen once. The sample taken for sequencing was blood. The receptors stem from a young man in good health.

The table lists this clonotype with a few counts. V is TRBV29-1 and J is TRBJ2-7; a weak D match, TRBD1 (7 bases). CDR1 is SQVTM, CDR2 ANQGSEA, per germline. V lost 6 bases, J lost 4 bases, and 16 bases lay in between. The CDR3 has 13 residues. The CDR3 nucleotides are TGCAGCGTGGAGGGACAGAGCGCTTACGAGCAGTACTTC. The encoded protein is CSVEGQSAYEQYF.

In this sample, this clonotype turned up once. V and J are TRBV20-1 and TRBJ2-1; no reliable D call. V lost 0 bases to trimming and J lost 0 bases, with 9 bases between them. This CDR3 region has 15 residues. CDR1 is DFQATT, CDR2 SNEGSKA, per germline (reference sequence). DNA of the CDR3: TGCAGTGCTAGAGATCCCCGGAGCTCCTACAATGAGCAGTTCTTC. This translates into CSARDPRSSYNEQFF.

This clonotype turned up a few times. The chain links TRBV6-5 to TRBJ2-1; D remains unclear. The CDR3 consists of 13 residues. Germline V gives CDR1 MNHEY, CDR2 SVGAGI. Trimming took off 6 bases at V and 6 bases at J, with 12 bases between the two ends. The CDR3 reads CASRGYDFNEQFF. Written as DNA, the CDR3 is TGTGCCAGCAGAGGGTACGATTTCAATGAGCAGTTCTTC.

This rearrangement joins TRBV4-2 to TRBJ1-5, with D possibly matching TRBD1 (6 bases). In germline, CDR1 is LGHNA, CDR2 YNFKEQ. CDR3 length equals 15 residues. Trimming removed 4 bases from V and 4 bases from J, with 14 bases in between. The CDR3, as DNA: TGTGCCAGCAGCCCCACCGTCGGACAGAATCAGCCCCAGCATTTT. Encoded protein: CASSPTVGQNQPQHF.

The J gene is TRBJ2-3, the V gene TRBV7-9, with D possibly being TRBD1 (6 bases). Deletions cut 5 bases from V and 1 base from J, with 10 bases between. CDR3 length equals 14 residues. Per germline, CDR1 SEHNR and CDR2 FQNEAQ (reference sequence). The CDR3, as DNA: TGTGCCAGCAGCATGGCAGGGGGCACAGATACGCAGTATTTT. Protein: CASSMAGGTDTQYF.

The chain joins TRBV6-5 to TRBJ1-2; D remains ambiguous. V gave up 2 bases and J gave up 2 bases, with 9 bases separating them. This CDR3 comprises 14 residues. Germline assignment: CDR1 MNHEY and CDR2 SVGAGI. The CDR3 reads CASSYGDLNYGYTF. CDR3 DNA: TGTGCCAGCAGTTACGGGGATTTGAACTATGGCTACACCTTC.

The chain is built from TRBV28 and TRBJ1-2, with TRBD1 as a possible D gene (5 bases). The CDR3 spans 15 residues. Per germline, CDR1 MDHEN and CDR2 SYDVKM. V lost 5 bases, J lost 5 bases, and 18 bases lay in between. CDR3 region: CASSPRGGTGYGYTF. The CDR3 nucleotides read TGTGCCAGCAGTCCCCGAGGAGGGACGGGGTATGGCTACACCTTC.

This rearrangement joins TRBV4-2 to TRBJ2-4; TRBD2 is a possible D gene (7 bases). Between the trimmed V and J ends, which lost 7 bases and 8 bases, there was a span of 24 bases. This CDR3 has 16 residues. Germline CDR1 and CDR2: LGHNA and YNFKEQ. The CDR3 region is CASTPGASGLKDIQYF. The CDR3 region has the DNA TGTGCCAGCACCCCGGGGGCTAGCGGCCTGAAAGACATTCAGTACTTC.

This chain connects TRBV20-1 to TRBJ1-2; D gene unclear. Germline V gene sequence: CDR1 DFQATT, CDR2 SNEGSKA (reference sequence). V was pared by 2 bases and J by 2 bases, with 9 bases between. The CDR3 extends over 13 amino acids. CDR3 coding DNA: TGCAGTGCTAGACCGACATCCAACTATGGCTACACCTTC. This codes for CSARPTSNYGYTF.

This rearrangement joins TRBV2 to TRBJ1-5; D gene uncertain. CDR3 length: 15 residues. Trimming took 2 bases from V and 1 from J, leaving 9 bases between them. Germline V gene data show CDR1 as SNHLY and CDR2 as FYNNEI. CDR3 coding DNA: TGTGCCAGCAGTGAACTGAAACTCAGCAATCAGCCCCAGCATTTT. It translates to CASSELKLSNQPQHF.

To note about this clonotype: This CDR3 is missing its conserved last phenylalanine or tryptophan, likely due to a read error. The chain combines TRBV20-1 with TRBJ1-1; D gene unclear. V was clipped by 4 bases and J by 3 bases, with 21 bases between them. CDR1 and CDR2 (germline): DFQATT, SNEGSKA (reference sequence). The CDR3 consists of 16 residues. The DNA of the CDR3 is TGCAGTGCTAATAAGGGAGGGAGGTTCAGCGACACTGAAGCTTTCATT. Its translation: CSANKGGRFSDTEAFI.

The V gene is TRBV27, the J gene TRBJ1-2; D ambiguous. In germline, CDR1 is MNHEY, CDR2 SMNVEV (reference sequence). The CDR3 covers 13 residues. V shed 3 bases and J shed 8 bases, with 13 bases lying between them. The CDR3 loop is CASSFGSPGGYTF. The CDR3 DNA is TGTGCCAGCAGTTTCGGGAGTCCAGGAGGCTACACCTTC.

The chain has TRBV27 and TRBJ2-5, with D perhaps TRBD2 (7 bases). Gene TRBJ2-7 matches the end of the DNA better, so the J call may be wrong. Per germline, CDR1 MNHEY and CDR2 SMNVEV (reference sequence). The CDR3 is 13 residues long. CDR3 in DNA: TGTGCCAGCACCGCAGAGGGGGGGTTCGAGCAGTACTTC. It specifies CASTAEGGFEQYF.

This clonotype has just a few counts. This chain links TRBV29-1 with TRBJ2-1, with D perhaps matching TRBD2 (6 bases). V lost 3 bases to trimming and J lost 9 bases, with 18 bases between them. The germline V gene encodes CDR1 SQVTM and CDR2 ANQGSEA. CDR3 length: 14 residues. CDR3 in DNA: TGCAGCGTTGATCTAGCGTTTCCGGTCGGTGAGCAGTTCTTC. It codes for CSVDLAFPVGEQFF.

V gene TRBV6-2 or TRBV6-3 combines with J gene TRBJ2-1; D perhaps matches TRBD2 (6 bases). V lost 0 bases, J lost 3 bases, and 21 bases lay in between. Per the germline V gene, CDR1 is MNHEY and CDR2 is SVGEGT. The CDR3 totals 19 residues. The CDR3: CASSYSAATGSGRYNEQFF. The CDR3, as DNA: TGTGCCAGCAGTTACTCCGCCGCTACGGGTAGCGGACGCTACAATGAGCAGTTCTTC.

The genes are TRBV18 and TRBJ2-1, with 8 bases lining up with TRBD1. Germline CDR1 is KGHSH and CDR2 is LQKENI. Losses at the gene ends were 3 bases for V and 2 bases for J; bases not matched to a gene: 3. This CDR3 contains 15 residues. CDR3 nucleotides: TGTGCCAGCTCACCGTTGGACAGGGCCTACAATGAGCAGTTCTTC. Protein product: CASSPLDRAYNEQFF.

This clonotype occurred a few times. This chain links TRBV5-5 with TRBJ2-7; D remains unclear. CDR1 and CDR2 from the germline V gene are SGHKS and YYEKEE (reference sequence). Between the trimmed V and J ends, which lost 6 bases and 7 bases, there was a span of 20 bases. The CDR3 sequence is 14 residues long. CDR3 DNA sequence: TGTGCCAGCATCGAGGTCTGGCCCATGGGTGAGCAGTACTTC. Protein product: CASIEVWPMGEQYF.

This chain links TRBV15 with TRBJ1-5; D remains ambiguous. This CDR3 is built from 12 residues. Germline V lookup: CDR1 LNHNV, CDR2 YYDKDF (reference sequence). Trimming pared 4 bases from V and 5 bases from J, leaving 6 bases between. CDR3 sequence: CATSTSDQPQHF. DNA for the CDR3: TGTGCCACCAGCACCTCCGATCAGCCCCAGCATTTT.

The chain joins TRBV28 to TRBJ2-7, with 8 bases matching TRBD1. Trimming removed 8 bases from V and 2 bases from J; junction bases left unmatched: 8. Germline lookup yields CDR1 MDHEN and CDR2 SYDVKM. The CDR3 has 14 amino acids. The CDR3 nucleotides read TGTGCCAGCGGAGGACAGGGAGCCCCCTACGAGCAGTACTTC. Encoded protein: CASGGQGAPYEQYF.

This clonotype has just one count. The V call is TRBV20-1, the J call TRBJ2-1, with TRBD1 matching over 8 bases. Per the germline V gene, CDR1 is DFQATT and CDR2 is SNEGSKA (reference sequence). Trimming took 4 bases from V and 6 from J; bases not matched to a gene: 11. The CDR3 spans 15 residues. The CDR3 here is CSATRTGSSSNEQFF. The CDR3 DNA reads as TGCAGTGCTACGCGGACAGGGTCGAGTTCCAATGAGCAGTTCTTC.

The J gene is TRBJ2-7, the V gene TRBV9; D may match TRBD1 or TRBD2 (5 bases each). Trimming pared 4 bases from V and 0 bases from J, leaving 14 bases between. The CDR3 covers 15 residues. The germline V gene has CDR1 SGDLS and CDR2 YYNGEE. CDR3 nucleotide sequence: TGTGCCAGCAGCAAAGGATGGGGGTCCTCCTACGAGCAGTACTTC. This translates into CASSKGWGSSYEQYF.

As to this clonotype: The junction departs from germline at one end; a sequencing error may be responsible. The chain employs TRBV4-2 and TRBJ1-4, with 9 bases matching TRBD1. The CDR3 contains 14 residues. Germline V gives CDR1 LGHNA, CDR2 YNFKEQ. The CDR3: CASRGTGRTEKLFF. The DNA for the CDR3 is TGTGCCAGCAGGGGGACAGGGCGGACTGAAAAGCTGTTTTTT.